This TCR beta chain was sequenced in a study of blood T cell repertoires in COVID-19. The germline CDR1 and CDR2 sequences are SEHNR and FQNEAQ (reference sequence). Trimming cost V 4 bases and J 6 bases; bases outside gene matches: 10. The CDR3 runs 15 residues. Under the authors' procedure: Nucleated cell counts were estimated from reference gene primer amplification. The method was immunoSEQ multiplex PCR; TCRdb's version includes in-frame clones alone and lacks a portion of them. The D gene and trimming were derived from the DNA, and the V and J assignments and clone size from that table. The sample lists 150,000 to 200,000 clones, about 72% seen once, with roughly a sixth in the top ten.

The chain links TRBV7-9 to TRBJ1-1; 8 bases align to TRBD1. The TCR was taken from a woman between 45 and 65 years old who had recovered from COVID-19. The sample taken for sequencing was PBMCs or T cells enriched from blood (not recorded which). CDR3 sequence reads: CASSSRTGTGAEAFF. The CDR3 DNA reads as TGTGCCAGCAGCTCAAGGACAGGGACGGGGGCTGAAGCTTTCTTT.